What follows are 6 T cell receptor beta chains derived from one specimen sequenced in a study of blood T cells in healthy people across ages. Alongside a J-beta primer mix, a sample-barcoded 5' primer served in a second PCR lasting about 7 to 12 cycles. From the 5' RACE reads, TCRdb called clonotypes with MiXCR, one entry per CDR3 protein. The table has about 840,000 distinct CDR3 sequences, roughly 28% seen once. The data also belong to a second study, concerning T cells of mothers and their children.

Sequenced input: blood. Receptors were obtained from a woman in her forties in good health.

The chain recombines TRBV5-1 with TRBJ2-1, with D possibly matching TRBD2 (6 bases). The CDR3 has 16 amino acids. Germline CDR1 and CDR2: SGHRS and YFSETQ. Trimming cost V 0 bases and J 6 bases, with 16 bases left between them. The DNA of the CDR3 is TGCGCCAGCAGCTTGGGGCCGGGACTCCCAGGCAATGAGCAGTTCTTC. Protein sequence: CASSLGPGLPGNEQFF. The whole variable domain, filled in from reference TRBV5-1 and TRBJ2-1, reads KAGVTQTPRYLIKTRGQQVTLSCSPISGHRSVSWYQQTPGQGLQFLFEYFSETQRNKGNFPGRFSGRQFSNSRSEMNVSTLELGDSALYLCASSLGPGLPGNEQFFGPGTRLTVL.

This rearrangement joins TRBV3-1 to TRBJ1-1; tentatively, D is TRBD1 (5 bases). Trimming removed 2 bases at V and 0 bases at J, with 10 bases between. The CDR3 totals 15 residues. Germline V gene lookup returns CDR1 LGHDT and CDR2 YNNKEL (reference sequence). The CDR3 reads CASSQPGTVNTEAFF. As DNA, the CDR3 is TGTGCCAGCAGCCAACCGGGGACGGTGAACACTGAAGCTTTCTTT.

This rearrangement joins TRBV20-1 to TRBJ2-5, with D possibly called TRBD1 or TRBD2 (6 bases each). There are 12 residues in the CDR3. Trimming cost V 6 bases and J 1 base, with 9 bases left between them. Germline V CDR1 and CDR2: DFQATT, SNEGSKA (reference sequence). This CDR3 is CSAGGSQETQYF. CDR3 coding DNA: TGCAGTGCAGGGGGGAGCCAAGAGACCCAGTACTTC.

This chain links TRBV11-2 with TRBJ1-1, with D perhaps matching TRBD1 (5 bases). The length of the CDR3 is 14 residues. With 5 bases removed from V and 4 bases from J, the gap between germline ends came to 14 bases. The germline CDR1 and CDR2 sequences are SGHAT and FQNNGV. CDR3 residues: CASSLDTRITEAFF. The CDR3 region has the DNA TGTGCCAGCAGCCTGGACACTCGGATCACTGAAGCTTTCTTT. Based on the CDR3 plus reference TRBV11-2 and TRBJ1-1, the full variable domain is EAGVAQSPRYKIIEKRQSVAFWCNPISGHATLYWYQQILGQGPKLLIQFQNNGVVDDSQLPKDRFSAERLKGVDSTLKIQPAKLEDSAVYLCASSLDTRITEAFFGQGTRLTVV.

This clonotype was found many times. This chain uses TRBV9 with TRBJ2-2, with D possibly matching TRBD1 (6 bases). The CDR3 runs to 15 residues. CDR1 is SGDLS and CDR2 is YYNGEE in the germline V gene. Trimming removed 3 bases from V and 5 bases from J, with 14 bases in between. CDR3 DNA: TGTGCCAGCAGCGCAGGAGGACAGCCGACCGGGGAGCTGTTTTTT. Residues: CASSAGGQPTGELFF.

This chain uses TRBV9 with TRBJ1-2; D is unclear. V shed 7 bases and J shed 5 bases, with 15 bases lying between them. This CDR3 is built from 13 residues. Germline values: CDR1 SGDLS, CDR2 YYNGEE. CDR3 residues: CASGPGDSYGYTF. The DNA of the CDR3 is TGTGCCAGCGGGCCGGGAGATTCTTATGGCTACACCTTC.